The 6 T cell receptor beta chains listed next were all sequenced from one sample in a study of blood T cell repertoires in COVID-19 (TCRdb year 2020). The receptor library was made with the immunoSEQ multiplex PCR assay. TCRdb provides this immuneACCESS table in a form limited to in-frame rearrangements. Some clones are lacking; in checked studies, under half of them reflect an unresolved V gene, and why the rest are absent is not known. This sample has 200,000 to 300,000 clones in its table, and 80% to 85% of those were observed once. Together, the top ten hold about 27% of the sample. Input material: peripheral blood. These receptors all stem from a man between 35 and 55 years old with acute or convalescent COVID-19.

This chain uses TRBV6-5 with TRBJ2-1, with 9 bases matching TRBD2. The length of the CDR3 is 15 residues. Germline V lookup: CDR1 MNHEY, CDR2 SVGAGI. With V trimmed by 4 bases and J by 6 bases, 7 bases remained unmatched. The CDR3 region is CASSFTSGRTNEQFF. CDR3 DNA sequence: TGTGCCAGCAGTTTCACTAGCGGGCGTACCAATGAGCAGTTCTTC.

The chain uses TRBV6-6 and TRBJ1-5, with 7 bases aligning to TRBD1. V lost 4 bases, J lost 2 bases, and 8 bases stayed unmatched. The CDR3 has 16 amino acids. Per germline, CDR1 MNHNY and CDR2 SVGAGI (reference sequence). The CDR3 region is CASSSARGRGNQPQHF. The CDR3 region has the DNA TGTGCCAGCAGTTCAGCCAGGGGGAGAGGCAATCAGCCCCAGCATTTT.

V is TRBV5-4 and J is TRBJ1-1, with 8 bases aligning to TRBD1. The ends lost 4 bases at V and 11 bases at J; junction bases unmatched: 10. This CDR3 has 13 amino acids. Looked up from germline, CDR1 is SGHNT and CDR2 is YYREEE (reference sequence). The CDR3 sequence: CASSPGTGPDAFF. CDR3 nucleotides: TGTGCCAGCAGCCCTGGGACAGGCCCCGACGCTTTCTTT.

J is TRBJ2-1 and V is TRBV3-1 (or the pseudogene TRBV3-2); 7 bases are a match to TRBD1. V shed 1 base, J shed 4 bases, and the junction held 4 bases outside the gene matches. The CDR3 runs 15 residues. Germline V gives CDR1 LGHDT, CDR2 YNNKEL (reference sequence). The DNA of the CDR3 is TGTGCCAGCAGCCAAGGACAGGGTAGGTACAATGAGCAGTTCTTC. It yields the protein CASSQGQGRYNEQFF.

The chain couples TRBV4-1 to TRBJ2-1; perhaps TRBD2 as D (5 bases). Looked up from germline, CDR1 is MGHRA and CDR2 is YSYEKL. CDR3 length: 16 residues. V lost 1 base to trimming and J lost 0 bases, with 10 bases between them. The CDR3 sequence is CASSQVYGNSYNEQFF. The DNA of the CDR3 is TGCGCCAGCAGCCAAGTTTACGGGAACTCCTACAATGAGCAGTTCTTC.

V usage is TRBV6-5 and J usage is TRBJ1-5, with D possibly matching TRBD1 (6 bases). Germline-derived CDR1 and CDR2 are MNHEY and SVGAGI. The germline V and J ends were trimmed by 5 bases and 6 bases, with 11 bases remaining between them. This CDR3 has 13 amino acids. CDR3 in DNA: TGTGCCAGCAGTAAACAGGGCGGTCAGCCCCAGCATTTT. Residues: CASSKQGGQPQHF.